The rows below give T cell receptor beta chains drawn from one sample of a study of T cell responses to AZD1222 COVID-19 vaccine. The repertoire was sequenced with immunoSEQ multiplex PCR; TCRdb's copy has only in-frame clones and lacks some. The sample has about 96,000 clones, around nine tenths seen once. The sample consisted of peripheral blood, taken on day 0 of MenACWY control vaccination. The source of these receptors is an adult in good health. CDR3s include the opening cysteine and the closing phenylalanine or tryptophan. Fields, in order: J gene, V gene, CDR3 protein.

TRBJ2-3 TRBV2 CASSELPFTDTQYF
TRBJ2-5 TRBV11-2 CASSPGTSQETQYF
TRBJ2-5 TRBV6-5 CASTLGTGRETQYF
TRBJ1-5 TRBV5-1 CASSLEGTANQPQHF
TRBJ1-5 TRBV19 CASGDSPWSNQPQHF
TRBJ2-1 TRBV2 CASTLSGVANEQFF
TRBJ1-1 TRBV6-5 CASSYGTGEAFF
TRBJ1-6 TRBV27 CASSLYRQNSPLHF
TRBJ2-1 TRBV9 CASSLYNEQFF
TRBJ2-7 TRBV28 CASRKGLANYEQYF
TRBJ2-1 TRBV3-1/TRBV3-2 CASSPGRQDPRDEQFF
TRBJ2-7 TRBV4-1 CASSQGTGASYEQYF
TRBJ2-2 TRBV28 CASSLSGLARNTGELFF
TRBJ2-3 TRBV10-2 CASSLAGSADTQYF
TRBJ1-2 TRBV7-8 CASSLAQQTAGYTF
TRBJ1-1 TRBV12-3/TRBV12-4 CASSFGQNTEAFF
TRBJ1-5 TRBV7-8 CASSLAKRGFQPQHF
TRBJ1-1 TRBV20-1 CSASRGLNTEAFF
TRBJ1-4 TRBV3-1/TRBV3-2 CASSQSGGHVNEKLFF
TRBJ1-5 TRBV19 CASSNPQGGNSNQPQHF
TRBJ2-2 TRBV28 CASSIHDSPGELFF
TRBJ1-3 TRBV3-1/TRBV3-2 CASTPSGVRNTIYF
TRBJ2-1 TRBV2 CASSVQGVAGGGEQFF
TRBJ1-1 TRBV28 CASRLNTEAFF
TRBJ2-5 TRBV19 CASTSDRRETQYF
TRBJ2-2 TRBV28 CVQQSIRDRNTGELFF
TRBJ2-7 TRBV5-7 CASSLYGRSSYEQYF
TRBJ2-7 TRBV11-2 CASSLDAGSTYEQYF
TRBJ2-5 TRBV11-2 CASSDRTAKETQYF
TRBJ2-1 TRBV6-5 CASVGRGGYNEQFF
TRBJ2-7 TRBV12-3/TRBV12-4 CASRSSGRREQYF
TRBJ2-1 TRBV6-2/TRBV6-3 CASTPRRQGSNEQFF
TRBJ2-7 TRBV10-3 CAISEGAYEQYF
TRBJ2-1 TRBV27 CASSPPGQRTYNEQFF
TRBJ2-2 TRBV19 CASSPLANTGELFF
TRBJ1-3 TRBV13 CASSLGTGSSSGNTIYF
TRBJ1-6 TRBV7-8 CASSLGQGESNSPLHF
TRBJ2-6 TRBV19 CASSIRGGAGANVLTF
TRBJ1-3 TRBV7-2 CASSLGGISGNTIYF
TRBJ2-2 TRBV28 CASSKASGTVTGELFF
TRBJ2-7 TRBV10-2 CASRELAGGTYEQYF
TRBJ1-2 TRBV5-6 CASSSKNRSPGGGYTF
TRBJ1-1 TRBV6-6 CASSFTGDYTEAFF
TRBJ1-1 TRBV20-1 CSASVAGANTEAFF
TRBJ2-7 TRBV29-1 CSVAVGTGASEQYF
TRBJ1-1 TRBV5-1 CASSLGGRTGGTEAFF
TRBJ2-1 TRBV5-1 CASSLDGIRGNEQFF
TRBJ1-5 TRBV2 CASNTDRNQPQHF
TRBJ2-4 TRBV29-1 CSVWDRAFLGNIQYF
TRBJ1-2 TRBV3-1/TRBV3-2 CASSPSEDRSYGYTF
TRBJ1-4 TRBV7-2 CASSLAGVEKLFF
TRBJ2-1 TRBV24-1 CATCRAEKDNEQFF
TRBJ1-5 TRBV10-3 CAISESEGANNQPQHF
TRBJ2-7 TRBV19 CASRNWDGYEQYF
TRBJ2-3 TRBV7-9 CASSQFSRDRVQSTDTQYF
TRBJ1-4 TRBV7-2 CASSYGAWEKLFF
TRBJ1-3 TRBV11-3 CASSLDGASGNTIYF
TRBJ1-2 TRBV28 CASSLGTGGALANYGYTF
TRBJ1-4 TRBV7-2 CASSQGQGNEKLFF
TRBJ2-7 TRBV7-9 CASSLVADYFHF